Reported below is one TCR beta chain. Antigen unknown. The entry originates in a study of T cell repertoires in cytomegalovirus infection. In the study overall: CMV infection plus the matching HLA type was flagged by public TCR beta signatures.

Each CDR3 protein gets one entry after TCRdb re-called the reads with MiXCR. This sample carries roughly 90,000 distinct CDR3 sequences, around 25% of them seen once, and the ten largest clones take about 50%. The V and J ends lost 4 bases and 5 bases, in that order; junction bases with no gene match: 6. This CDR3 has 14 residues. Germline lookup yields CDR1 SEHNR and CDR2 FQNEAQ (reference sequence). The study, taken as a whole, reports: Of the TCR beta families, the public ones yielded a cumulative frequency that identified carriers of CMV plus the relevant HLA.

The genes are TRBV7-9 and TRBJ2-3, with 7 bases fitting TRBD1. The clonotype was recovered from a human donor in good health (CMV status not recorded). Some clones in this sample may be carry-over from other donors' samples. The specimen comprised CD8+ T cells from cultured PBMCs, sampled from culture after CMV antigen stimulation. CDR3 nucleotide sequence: TGTGCCAGCAGCTCAGGGGGTGAGAAAGATACGCAGTATTTT. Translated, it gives CASSSGGEKDTQYF.